Below are 22 T cell receptor beta chains sequenced from a single sample in a study of blood T cell repertoires in COVID-19. Repertoires were generated with immunoSEQ multiplex PCR, while TCRdb's copy carries only in-frame clones and drops some. The profile covers about 150,000 clones, with 80% to 90% appearing a single time and about an eighth taken by the ten largest. Sequencing used peripheral blood. Receptors were obtained from a man between 18 and 35 years old with COVID-19, enrolled during active disease.

This clone appeared once. The rearrangement uses TRBV6-4 and TRBJ2-3; tentatively, D is TRBD1 (5 bases). The CDR3 sequence is 14 residues long. Trimming took 0 bases from V and 2 from J, leaving 6 bases between them. The germline V gene has CDR1 MRHNA and CDR2 SNTAGT. The CDR3 protein is CASSDSRDTDTQYF. DNA of the CDR3: TGTGCCAGCAGTGACTCCAGGGACACAGATACGCAGTATTTT.

The rearrangement links TRBV3-1 (or the pseudogene TRBV3-2) to TRBJ2-1; 8 nucleotides line up with TRBD1. Germline trimming cut 4 bases from V and 8 bases from J; bases unmatched to any gene: 10. Germline CDR1 and CDR2: LGHDT and YNNKEL (reference sequence). This CDR3 spans 15 amino acids. This CDR3 reads CASSLTGTGGDEQFF. The CDR3 bases are TGTGCCAGCAGCCTAACCGGGACAGGTGGGGATGAGCAGTTCTTC.

The chain carries TRBV6-5 and TRBJ2-5; 11 bases map to TRBD1. CDR3 length equals 13 residues. Germline CDR1 is MNHEY and CDR2 is SVGAGI. The trim removed 5 bases at V and 5 bases at J, leaving 1 base unmatched. CDR3 DNA sequence: TGTGCCAGCAGTAGGACAGGGGGCGAGACCCAGTACTTC. Encoded protein: CASSRTGGETQYF.

The V call is TRBV9, the J call TRBJ1-2; 8 bases align to TRBD1. CDR3 length equals 16 residues. V lost 4 bases and J lost 3; bases outside the gene matches: 11. Germline CDR1 and CDR2: SGDLS and YYNGEE. The CDR3 sequence: CASSPRWDRRYYGYTF. The CDR3 region has the DNA TGTGCCAGCAGCCCTAGATGGGACAGGAGATACTATGGCTACACCTTC.

The V and J genes are TRBV9 and TRBJ2-2; no reliable D call. CDR1 and CDR2 from the germline V gene are SGDLS and YYNGEE. The CDR3 covers 14 residues. V was clipped by 7 bases and J by 0 bases, with 10 bases between them. This CDR3 is CASGRRTNTGELFF. The CDR3 DNA follows: TGTGCCAGCGGGCGCAGGACGAACACCGGGGAGCTGTTTTTT.

V and J are TRBV27 and TRBJ2-2; TRBD2 aligns across 8 bases. This CDR3 is 16 amino acids long. Trimming at V came to 3 bases and at J to 7 bases, leaving 10 bases not matched to a gene. The germline gives CDR1 MNHEY, CDR2 SMNVEV (reference sequence). This CDR3 is CASSFGGLGQGGELFF. CDR3 nucleotides: TGTGCCAGCAGTTTTGGGGGACTAGGGCAAGGCGGGGAGCTGTTTTTT.

DNA for the CDR3: TGTGCCTGGATCGGCGGCTATAATGAAAAACTGTTTTTT. Amino acids: CAWIGGYNEKLFF. V usage is TRBV30 and J usage is TRBJ1-4, with unresolved D. This CDR3 spans 13 amino acids. Germline assignment: CDR1 GTSNPN and CDR2 SVGIG (reference sequence). V shed 4 bases and J shed 4 bases, with 10 bases lying between them.

This clone was recorded only once. The chain is built from TRBV6-5 and TRBJ2-3, with 11 bases lining up with TRBD1. V lost 0 bases and J lost 6; bases outside the gene matches: 5. CDR1 is MNHEY and CDR2 is SVGAGI in the germline V gene. There are 16 residues in the CDR3. CDR3 protein: CASSYSGQGGPDTQYF. DNA for the CDR3: TGTGCCAGCAGTTACTCGGGACAGGGGGGACCGGATACGCAGTATTTT.

The J gene is TRBJ2-3, the V gene TRBV7-9, with a possible D match to TRBD1 (5 bases). CDR3 length equals 13 residues. V was shortened by 7 bases and J by 5 bases, with 13 bases between the two germline ends. CDR1 is SEHNR and CDR2 is FQNEAQ in the germline V gene (reference sequence). CDR3 residues: CASTGERGDTQYF. The CDR3 coding sequence is TGTGCCAGCACCGGAGAAAGGGGAGATACGCAGTATTTT.

This clone was picked up a small number of times. V and J are TRBV2 and TRBJ2-7; 8 bases are shared with TRBD1. The CDR3 spans 16 residues. The V gene end was trimmed by 5 bases and the J gene end by 3 bases; junction bases not matched to a gene: 12. Germline assignment: CDR1 SNHLY and CDR2 FYNNEI. The CDR3 sequence: CASSPTWDRRDYEQYF. CDR3 bases: TGTGCCAGCAGTCCGACTTGGGACAGGCGAGACTACGAGCAGTACTTC.

The chain combines TRBV5-5 with TRBJ2-7; 11 bases align to TRBD2. Germline-derived CDR1 and CDR2 are SGHKS and YYEKEE (reference sequence). CDR3 length: 14 amino acids. Trimming cost V 4 bases and J 6 bases; bases outside gene matches: 6. The CDR3 sequence is CASSPTSGTSEQYF. CDR3 in DNA: TGTGCCAGCAGCCCGACTAGCGGGACTAGCGAGCAGTACTTC.

The rearrangement links TRBV7-9 to TRBJ1-2, with D unresolved. This CDR3 contains 16 residues. V lost 1 base and J lost 0, with 12 bases in between. The germline V gene has CDR1 SEHNR and CDR2 FQNEAQ (reference sequence). CDR3 nucleotides: TGTGCCAGCAGCTTAGTTTCGGGTCGGACTAACTATGGCTACACCTTC. It encodes CASSLVSGRTNYGYTF.

The chain carries TRBV5-4 and TRBJ1-2; D uncertain. The V gene's germline CDR1 is SGHNT and CDR2 YYREEE (reference sequence). This CDR3 is 12 amino acids long. Trimming shortened V by 0 bases and J by 7 bases, and 7 bases separated the two germline ends. CDR3 loop: CASSLAGTGYTF. DNA for the CDR3: TGTGCCAGCAGCTTGGCAGGTACTGGCTACACCTTC. The entire variable domain, with the rest obtained from reference TRBV5-4 and TRBJ1-2, is as follows: ETGVTQSPTHLIKTRGQQVTLRCSSQSGHNTVSWYQQALGQGPQFIFQYYREEENGRGNFPPRFSGLQFPNYSSELNVNALELDDSALYLCASSLAGTGYTFGSGTRLTVV.

Only a few counts were recorded for this clone. The chain is built from TRBV7-2 and TRBJ1-2, with 7 positions matching TRBD1. CDR3 size: 15 residues. The germline V gene has CDR1 SGHTA and CDR2 FQGNSA. V trimming: 2 bases; J trimming: 8 bases; junction bases outside the gene matches: 11. The chain's CDR3 is CASSLRGTVYGGYTF. In nucleotides, the CDR3 is TGTGCCAGCAGCTTAAGGGGGACAGTTTACGGCGGCTACACCTTC.

A remark on this clone: Other nucleotide sequences in the sample specify the same CDR3. The chain combines TRBV6-5 with TRBJ2-1; 7 nucleotides align to TRBD1. Losses at the gene ends were 0 bases for V and 2 bases for J; bases not matched to a gene: 4. CDR3 length: 16 amino acids. Germline CDR1 MNHEY, CDR2 SVGAGI. DNA for the CDR3: TGTGCCAGCAGTTACTCTAACAGGGGACCCTACAATGAGCAGTTCTTC. This translates into CASSYSNRGPYNEQFF.

V gene TRBV27 combines with J gene TRBJ2-4; TRBD2 agrees at 8 bases. Germline CDR1 MNHEY, CDR2 SMNVEV (reference sequence). This CDR3 has 18 amino acids. J gave up 0 bases and V 5 bases, and 12 bases lay outside the gene matches. Here the CDR3 reads CASSLRYSGVLAKNIQYF. In DNA, the CDR3 is TGTGCCAGCAGTCTTCGATATAGCGGGGTGCTAGCCAAAAACATTCAGTACTTC.

This CDR3 reads CASSYLEDGYSTYEQYF. CDR3 sequence (DNA): TGTGCCAGCAGTTACTTGGAGGATGGTTATTCGACCTACGAGCAGTACTTC. J is TRBJ2-7 and V is TRBV6-2 or TRBV6-3; tentatively, D is TRBD2 (5 bases). The V gene's germline CDR1 is MNHEY and CDR2 SVGEGT. Trimming left V 1 base short and J 2 bases short, with 18 bases between. CDR3 length: 17 residues.

This chain connects TRBV6-5 to TRBJ2-7; 10 positions agree with TRBD1. Germline lookup yields CDR1 MNHEY and CDR2 SVGAGI. The CDR3 contains 15 residues. After removal of 0 bases from V and 5 bases from J, the junction contained 4 bases not matched to a gene. CDR3 in amino acids: CASSYSRDRGDEQYF. CDR3 bases: TGTGCCAGCAGTTACTCCCGGGACAGGGGAGACGAGCAGTACTTC.

The V gene is TRBV19, the J gene TRBJ2-6; D possibly corresponds to TRBD1 (6 bases). Looked up from germline, CDR1 is LNHDA and CDR2 is SQIVND (reference sequence). V lost 5 bases and J 4 bases, leaving 15 bases between the germline ends. The CDR3 extends over 16 amino acids. Here the CDR3 reads CASSFNRVSGANVLTF. The CDR3 region has the DNA TGTGCCAGTAGTTTTAACAGGGTCTCCGGGGCCAACGTCCTGACTTTC.

V is TRBV5-4 and J is TRBJ1-4; possibly TRBD1 for D (5 bases). The V and J ends lost 4 bases and 0 bases respectively, with 10 bases between them. Germline V gives CDR1 SGHNT, CDR2 YYREEE (reference sequence). The CDR3 is 15 amino acids. Here the CDR3 reads CASSPGGSTNEKLFF. CDR3 nucleotide sequence: TGTGCCAGCAGCCCGGGGGGGTCAACTAATGAAAAACTGTTTTTT.

This clone was recorded once. The chain joins TRBV27 to TRBJ2-5, with TRBD1 identical over 10 bases. Unmatched junction bases numbered 4, after V lost 5 bases and J lost 1 base. The CDR3 totals 15 residues. CDR1 and CDR2 (germline): MNHEY, SMNVEV (reference sequence). CDR3 loop: CASSPGTGAQETQYF. The CDR3 nucleotides are TGTGCCAGCAGTCCCGGGACAGGGGCCCAAGAGACCCAGTACTTC.

The chain has TRBV19 and TRBJ1-6; possibly TRBD1 for D (5 bases). The CDR3 extends over 15 amino acids. Trimming shortened V by 5 bases and J by 6 bases, and 14 bases separated the two germline ends. Germline CDR1 is LNHDA and CDR2 is SQIVND (reference sequence). The CDR3 here is CASSFLQGGNSPLHF. Written as DNA, the CDR3 is TGTGCCAGTAGTTTTCTCCAGGGTGGTAATTCACCCCTCCACTTT. Supplemented by reference TRBV19 and TRBJ1-6, the full variable domain reads DGGITQSPKYLFRKEGQNVTLSCEQNLNHDAMYWYRQDPGQGLRLIYYSQIVNDFQKGDIAEGYSVSREKKESFPLTVTSAQKNPTAFYLCASSFLQGGNSPLHFGNGTRLTVT.